These 20 T cell receptor beta chains came from one sample sequenced in a study of identical twins. TCRdb re-called the 5' RACE reads with MiXCR, one entry per CDR3 protein. This table has roughly 540,000 distinct CDR3 sequences, roughly 21% appearing once. These records were also assigned to another study, of T cells expressing NK-cell markers.

Material for sequencing was CD4+ T cells sorted from blood. The receptor set was obtained from a woman under 30 in good health.

The rearrangement uses TRBV20-1 and TRBJ2-1; TRBD2 matches 7 bases. The CDR3 covers 16 residues. V lost 4 bases, J lost 0 bases, and 9 bases stayed unmatched. The germline V gene has CDR1 DFQATT and CDR2 SNEGSKA (reference sequence). The chain's CDR3 is CSATSSGPSSYNEQFF. The CDR3 DNA reads as TGCAGTGCTACTTCTAGCGGCCCGAGCTCCTACAATGAGCAGTTCTTC.

V is TRBV6-2 or TRBV6-3 and J is TRBJ2-7; weak D call: TRBD2 (5 bases). The germline V gene has CDR1 MNHEY and CDR2 SVGEGT. The CDR3 has 15 residues. V was shortened by 2 bases and J by 1 base, with 12 bases between the two germline ends. The CDR3 DNA sequence: TGTGCCAGCAGTTACCCAGCGGTAGGATCCTACGAGCAGTACTTC. This encodes CASSYPAVGSYEQYF.

As to this clonotype: This CDR3 fails to terminate in the conserved phenylalanine or tryptophan, so it likely reflects a read error. The V call is TRBV3-1, the J call TRBJ2-7; D unclear. Germline CDR1 is LGHDT and CDR2 is YNNKEL (reference sequence). This CDR3 spans 12 amino acids. V gave up 4 bases and J gave up 3 bases, with 7 bases separating them. Here the CDR3 DNA reads TGTGCCAGCAGCCGCGGCGTCTACGAGCAGTACCTC. Protein: CASSRGVYEQYL.

This clonotype was picked up a small number of times. The CDR3 nucleotides are TGTGCCAGCAGTCGGGGACACCTCTCCTACGAGCAGTACTTC. Translated: CASSRGHLSYEQYF. The V and J genes are TRBV7-9 and TRBJ2-7; D is perhaps TRBD1 (6 bases). The V gene's germline CDR1 is SEHNR and CDR2 FQNEAQ (reference sequence). The V end was cut by 6 bases, the J end by 0 bases, with 12 bases between. This CDR3 has 14 residues.

This clonotype was detected a few times. V usage is TRBV6-1 and J usage is TRBJ1-1; no firm D call. Deletions cut 11 bases from V and 1 base from J, with 14 bases between. This CDR3 comprises 13 residues. Germline V gives CDR1 MNHNS, CDR2 SASEGT. In nucleotides, the CDR3 is TGTGCCGCTAGGAGATCGGGGAACACTGAAGCTTTCTTT. Protein product: CAARRSGNTEAFF.

The chain carries TRBV7-2 and TRBJ2-1; D is perhaps TRBD1 or TRBD2 (6 bases each). CDR3 length: 16 amino acids. In germline, CDR1 is SGHTA, CDR2 FQGNSA. Trimming stripped 0 bases from V and 5 bases from J, with 14 bases between. The CDR3 bases are TGTGCCAGCAGCTTAGCGTGGGGGGCTAGGAACAATGAGCAGTTCTTC. It yields the protein CASSLAWGARNNEQFF.

The chain couples TRBV10-3 to TRBJ2-2, with 9 nucleotides matching TRBD2. The germline V gene has CDR1 ENHRY and CDR2 SYGVKD. Unmatched junction bases numbered 9, after V lost 6 bases and J lost 4 bases. The CDR3 extends over 16 amino acids. CDR3 loop: CAIRESGRTGTGELFF. The CDR3 nucleotides read TGTGCCATCAGGGAGAGCGGGAGGACGGGCACCGGGGAGCTGTTTTTT.

The rearrangement links TRBV20-1 to TRBJ2-1; a weak D match, TRBD2 (6 bases). CDR1 is DFQATT and CDR2 is SNEGSKA in the germline V gene (reference sequence). The CDR3 extends over 15 amino acids. Trimming left V 1 base short and J 4 bases short, with 14 bases between. The DNA of the CDR3 is TGCAGTGCTAGAGTACGAGCGGGTCCTTACAATGAGCAGTTCTTC. Encoded protein: CSARVRAGPYNEQFF.

This clonotype was seen only a few times. The junction departs from the called germline gene at one end, perhaps through a read error. This chain uses TRBV4-3 with TRBJ2-3; no definite D call. Per the germline V gene, CDR1 is LGHNA and CDR2 is YSLEER. This CDR3 has 14 residues. CDR3 protein: CASSQELRWPARHF. CDR3 bases: TGCGCCAGCAGCCAAGAATTACGTTGGCCGGCGCGGCATTTT.

The chain recombines TRBV6-5 with TRBJ1-2, with 7 bases fitting TRBD1. V dropped 2 bases and J dropped 7; count of bases not matched to a gene: 4. Per the germline V gene, CDR1 is MNHEY and CDR2 is SVGAGI. The CDR3 spans 13 residues. DNA for the CDR3: TGTGCCAGCAGTTACCGTACAGGGGTTGGCTACACCTTC. Translating gives CASSYRTGVGYTF.

This clonotype came up many times. The chain combines TRBV20-1 with TRBJ2-1; 7 bases map to TRBD2. J was trimmed by 5 bases and V by 6 bases; bases with no gene match: 7. The germline gives CDR1 DFQATT, CDR2 SNEGSKA (reference sequence). The length of the CDR3 is 13 residues. The CDR3 coding sequence is TGCAGTGCGCACACTAGCGCTAACAATGAGCAGTTCTTC. Translating gives CSAHTSANNEQFF.

This clonotype has just a few counts. The rearrangement links TRBV14 to TRBJ2-3; no reliable D call. Germline-derived CDR1 and CDR2 are SGHDN and FVKESK. The CDR3 has 11 amino acids. V lost 8 bases and J lost 8, with 11 bases in between. The CDR3 DNA follows: TGTGCCAGCGAATTCTCCGGTACGCAGTATTTT. Its protein is CASEFSGTQYF.

V and J are TRBV9 and TRBJ1-1; D remains unclear. The germline V gene has CDR1 SGDLS and CDR2 YYNGEE. The CDR3 covers 14 residues. V was clipped by 0 bases and J by 6 bases, with 12 bases between them. CDR3 amino acids: CASSVDGSLSEAFF. In DNA form, the CDR3 reads TGTGCCAGCAGCGTAGATGGCAGCCTATCTGAAGCTTTCTTT.

The DNA for the CDR3 is TGTGCCAGCAGCGTAAGTCCCAGCGGCAGGCAGTATTTT. It specifies CASSVSPSGRQYF. The J gene is TRBJ2-3, the V gene TRBV7-8; TRBD2 is a possible D gene (5 bases). CDR3 size: 13 residues. Per the germline V gene, CDR1 is SGHVS and CDR2 is FQNEAQ. With 5 bases removed from V and 11 bases from J, the gap between germline ends came to 17 bases.

V usage is TRBV7-3 and J usage is TRBJ2-1, with a possible D match to TRBD1 (6 bases). The CDR3 runs 15 residues. Trimming stripped 4 bases from V and 5 bases from J, with 15 bases between. Germline V gene lookup returns CDR1 SGHTA and CDR2 FQGTGA. In DNA form, the CDR3 reads TGTGCCAGCAGCTCCCTGGAAGGGACACACAATGAGCAGTTCTTC. This encodes CASSSLEGTHNEQFF.

The rearrangement joins TRBV20-1 to TRBJ2-2, with D maybe TRBD2 (6 bases). V gave up 3 bases and J gave up 2 bases, with 10 bases separating them. CDR3 length: 14 amino acids. The germline CDR1 and CDR2 sequences are DFQATT and SNEGSKA (reference sequence). As DNA, the CDR3 is TGCAGTGCTAGGCGGGGTTCAAACACCGGGGAGCTGTTTTTT. The encoded protein is CSARRGSNTGELFF.

This clonotype was observed a few times. The chain combines TRBV27 with TRBJ2-1, with TRBD2 matching 10 bases. Germline trimming cut 5 bases from V and 5 bases from J; bases unmatched to any gene: 3. The CDR3 spans 14 residues. The V gene's germline CDR1 is MNHEY and CDR2 SMNVEV (reference sequence). The CDR3 loop reads CASSLLAGHNEQFF. CDR3 nucleotide sequence: TGTGCCAGCAGTCTACTAGCGGGACACAATGAGCAGTTCTTC.

This clonotype came up a few times. J is TRBJ1-3 and V is TRBV25-1; 7 bases match TRBD1. J lost 4 bases, V lost 10 bases, and 4 bases had no gene match. CDR1 and CDR2 (germline): MGHDK, SYGVNS. The CDR3 extends over 12 amino acids. The CDR3 reads CATEGQGNTIYF. The CDR3 DNA follows: TGTGCCACCGAGGGACAGGGAAACACCATATATTTT. Full variable domain (outside the CDR3, taken from reference TRBV25-1 and TRBJ1-3): EADIYQTPRYLVIGTGKKITLECSQTMGHDKMYWYQQDPGMELHLIHYSYGVNSTEKGDLSSESTVSRIRTEHFPLTLESARPSHTSQYLCATEGQGNTIYFGEGSWLTVV.

This clonotype was seen a few times. The chain joins TRBV5-6 to TRBJ2-1, with 8 bases that match TRBD1. CDR1 is SGHDT and CDR2 is YYEEEE in the germline V gene. J was trimmed by 3 bases and V by 4 bases; bases with no gene match: 9. The CDR3 has 16 amino acids. This chain's CDR3 is CASSSDRGNLYNEQFF. The CDR3 DNA sequence: TGTGCCAGCAGCAGCGACAGGGGAAATCTCTACAATGAGCAGTTCTTC.

In DNA, the CDR3 is TGTGCCAGCACCCTAGCGGGGGAGCAGTTCTTC. This sequence encodes CASTLAGEQFF. This rearrangement joins TRBV12-3 or TRBV12-4 to TRBJ2-1; 9 bases align to TRBD2. The CDR3 spans 11 residues. Losses at the gene ends were 7 bases for V and 10 bases for J; bases not matched to a gene: 2.